This T cell receptor beta chain was sequenced for a study of CD8+ T cells in alopecia areata. Trimming took off 2 bases at V and 8 bases at J, with 15 bases between the two ends. The CDR3 loop spans 14 amino acids. Looked up from germline, CDR1 is MNHNS and CDR2 is SASEGT. Indicated treatment: oral pan-JAK inhibitor, 5-10 mg twice daily. RNA, once extracted, was reverse transcribed into cDNA for use as the sequencing template. Repertoires were generated with immunoSEQ multiplex PCR, while TCRdb's copy carries only in-frame clones and drops some. The repertoire holds over 150,000 clones, with approximately 57% as singletons.

This sequence was found in a human donor with alopecia areata. This specimen consisted of CD4+ T cells sorted from blood, obtained at week 24, from a patient treated with tofacitinib. This chain joins TRBV6-1 and TRBJ1-1; possible D gene TRBD1, 6 bases. The CDR3 DNA reads as TGTGCCAGCAGTGAATCCGGGACACGATCGGAAGCTTTCTTT. It yields the protein CASSESGTRSEAFF.